The sequence of this T cell receptor beta chain was determined in a study of chemoradiotherapy in HPV16-positive cancers. Clones were read by immunoSEQ multiplex PCR, and TCRdb kept only the in-frame ones, dropping some. Here the sample spans roughly 13,000 clones, about 92% being singletons. Over chemoradiotherapy, repertoires were sampled more than once. Germline values: CDR1 MNHNS, CDR2 SASEGT. V was clipped by 3 bases and J by 5 bases, with 7 bases between them. CDR3 length: 12 residues. This chain joins TRBV6-1 and TRBJ1-2; D remains unclear. The sequenced sample was tumor tissue, obtained from a patient who underwent chemoradiotherapy. The source is a human donor with HPV-associated anogenital cancer. The CDR3 region has the DNA TGTGCCAGCAGTGACCGTGGTTATGGCTACACCTTC. This codes for CASSDRGYGYTF.